These 20 T cell receptor beta chains were all obtained from the same sample, sequenced in a study of blood T cell repertoires in COVID-19. The protocol was immunoSEQ multiplex PCR, while the TCRdb copy is restricted to in-frame clones and leaves out a portion. This sample has about 27,000 clones, with 90% to 95% found just once. Sequenced input: peripheral blood. Receptor source: a human donor with active COVID-19. The donor label of this sample is uncertain.

This clone was detected only once. The chain is built from TRBV10-3 and TRBJ1-4, with 8 bases that match TRBD1. Germline values: CDR1 ENHRY, CDR2 SYGVKD. There are 13 residues in the CDR3. V trimming: 4 bases; J trimming: 8 bases; junction bases outside the gene matches: 3. CDR3 in DNA: TGTGCCATCAGTGGGACAGGGAACGAAAAACTGTTTTTT. As protein: CAISGTGNEKLFF.

The sample holds one count of this clone. V gene TRBV3-1 (or the pseudogene TRBV3-2) combines with J gene TRBJ2-3; perhaps TRBD1 as D (5 bases). The CDR3 sequence is 14 residues long. Per germline, CDR1 LGHDT and CDR2 YNNKEL (reference sequence). V was cut by 0 bases and J by 3 bases, with 7 bases left in between. In nucleotides, the CDR3 is TGTGCCAGCAGCCAAGATGCAGGGACAGATACGCAGTATTTT. Residues: CASSQDAGTDTQYF.

CDR3 coding DNA: TGTGCTAGTGGTCCTGGCCTTGGTGGGCAGTTCTTC. Translating gives CASGPGLGGQFF. This sequence joins TRBV12-5 and TRBJ2-1; the D is unclear. V gave up 5 bases and J gave up 12 bases, with 14 bases separating them. This CDR3 has 12 residues. From germline, CDR1 is LGHNT and CDR2 FRNRAP.

The chain employs TRBV29-1 and TRBJ1-2, with a weak D call TRBD1 (5 bases). V lost 6 bases, J lost 4 bases, and 15 bases lay in between. Looked up from germline, CDR1 is SQVTM and CDR2 is ANQGSEA. CDR3 length: 13 amino acids. Here the CDR3 reads CSVARDSGYGYTF. The CDR3 DNA sequence: TGCAGCGTGGCCAGGGACTCAGGCTATGGCTACACCTTC. Full variable domain (rest looked up from reference TRBV29-1 and TRBJ1-2): SAVISQKPSRDICQRGTSLTIQCQVDSQVTMMFWYRQQPGQSLTLIATANQGSEATYESGFVIDKFPISRPNLTFSTLTVSNMSPEDSSIYLCSVARDSGYGYTFGSGTRLTVV.

V is TRBV9 and J is TRBJ2-1; 8 positions match TRBD1. The germline V gene has CDR1 SGDLS and CDR2 YYNGEE. The length of the CDR3 is 12 residues. The trim removed 3 bases at V and 12 bases at J, leaving 5 bases unmatched. The CDR3 loop is CASSGRGRGQFF. The CDR3 DNA follows: TGTGCCAGCAGCGGCAGGGGGCGCGGGCAGTTCTTC.

J is TRBJ2-1 and V is TRBV7-3; the match to TRBD1 covers 10 bases. With V trimmed by 5 bases and J by 2 bases, 3 bases remained unmatched. Germline CDR1 SGHTA, CDR2 FQGTGA. The CDR3 runs 15 residues. As DNA, the CDR3 is TGTGCCAGCAGCGCAGGACAGGGGGCCTACAATGAGCAGTTCTTC. Encoded protein: CASSAGQGAYNEQFF.

The chain carries TRBV24-1 and TRBJ1-5; maybe TRBD1 (6 bases). CDR1 and CDR2 (germline): KGHDR, SFDVKD. CDR3 length equals 14 residues. V was trimmed by 4 bases and J by 4 bases, leaving 10 bases between them. CDR3 protein: CATSEPGTNQPQHF. DNA for the CDR3: TGTGCCACCAGTGAGCCCGGGACAAATCAGCCCCAGCATTTT.

The J gene is TRBJ2-7, the V gene TRBV29-1; D may be TRBD1 (7 bases). CDR3 size: 15 residues. Germline lookup yields CDR1 SQVTM and CDR2 ANQGSEA. V was clipped by 2 bases and J by 4 bases, with 18 bases between them. The CDR3 region is CSVEYGGQSTYEQYF. The CDR3 DNA reads as TGCAGCGTTGAATACGGGGGACAGAGCACTTACGAGCAGTACTTC.

The V gene is TRBV2, the J gene TRBJ1-3, with TRBD1 matching over 9 bases. The trim removed 4 bases at V and 3 bases at J, leaving 7 bases unmatched. Germline CDR1 and CDR2: SNHLY and FYNNEI. CDR3 length equals 16 residues. CDR3 amino acids: CASSGDRAIGGNTIYF. The CDR3 nucleotides are TGTGCCAGCAGTGGGGACAGGGCAATAGGTGGAAACACCATATATTTT.

The chain carries TRBV7-3 and TRBJ2-7; 9 positions agree with TRBD2. This CDR3 is built from 13 residues. V lost 5 bases to trimming and J lost 3 bases; unmatched junction nucleotides: 2. Per germline, CDR1 SGHTA and CDR2 FQGTGA. CDR3 sequence (DNA): TGTGCCAGCAGCAAGACTAGCGGCTACGAGCAGTACTTC. It translates to CASSKTSGYEQYF.

The rearrangement uses TRBV4-3 and TRBJ2-3; maybe TRBD2 (5 bases). Germline V gene sequence: CDR1 LGHNA, CDR2 YSLEER. The CDR3 runs 13 residues. The V gene lost 2 bases and the J gene lost 3 bases, with 6 bases spanning the gap. CDR3 amino acids: CASSQRGTDTQYF. CDR3 sequence (DNA): TGCGCCAGCAGCCAACGGGGTACAGATACGCAGTATTTT.

The V and J genes are TRBV3-1 (or the pseudogene TRBV3-2) and TRBJ2-2; 7 nucleotides align to TRBD2. Looked up from germline, CDR1 is LGHDT and CDR2 is YNNKEL (reference sequence). V shed 2 bases, J shed 0 bases, and the junction held 15 bases outside the gene matches. This CDR3 region has 20 residues. The CDR3 region is CASSQYGLAGHHANTGELFF. The CDR3 nucleotides are TGTGCCAGCAGCCAATATGGGTTAGCGGGCCACCACGCGAACACCGGGGAGCTGTTTTTT.

The chain carries TRBV19 and TRBJ2-1; 11 nucleotides align to TRBD2. Trimming removed 0 bases from V and 6 bases from J; junction bases left unmatched: 10. The CDR3 runs 18 residues. Germline V lookup: CDR1 LNHDA, CDR2 SQIVND (reference sequence). DNA of the CDR3: TGTGCCAGTAGTATAGATCGGGTAGCGGGGGGGCCGGGCAATGAGCAGTTCTTC. It is translated as CASSIDRVAGGPGNEQFF.

The chain links TRBV5-4 to TRBJ1-2; 9 nucleotides agree with TRBD1. The CDR3 length is 14 residues. J was trimmed by 7 bases and V by 0 bases; bases with no gene match: 4. Germline loops: CDR1 SGHNT, CDR2 YYREEE (reference sequence). The CDR3 DNA reads TGTGCCAGCAGCTTGGAGTGGACAGGGGCTGGCTACACCTTC. Amino acids: CASSLEWTGAGYTF.

This clone has only a few counts. This rearrangement joins TRBV6-5 to TRBJ1-2, with a tentative D call TRBD1 (5 bases). Germline CDR1 reads MNHEY; CDR2 reads SVGAGI. The CDR3 extends over 14 amino acids. Trimming stripped 6 bases from V and 6 bases from J, with 17 bases between. The CDR3 spells CASSPRGGRDGYTF. CDR3 nucleotide sequence: TGTGCCAGCAGCCCCCGCGGGGGTAGAGATGGCTACACCTTC.

The chain has TRBV7-9 and TRBJ2-3; possibly TRBD2 for D (5 bases). The CDR3 has 18 amino acids. Trimming removed 4 bases from V and 3 bases from J, with 23 bases in between. Germline V gene lookup returns CDR1 SEHNR and CDR2 FQNEAQ (reference sequence). The CDR3 here is CASSSLNVRADKTDTQYF. CDR3 sequence (DNA): TGTGCCAGCAGCTCTCTTAACGTGAGGGCCGATAAAACAGATACGCAGTATTTT.

This sequence joins TRBV7-8 and TRBJ2-3; 8 bases line up with TRBD2. Trimming at V came to 2 bases and at J to 0 bases, leaving 16 bases not matched to a gene. The CDR3 contains 20 residues. Germline V gene data show CDR1 as SGHVS and CDR2 as FQNEAQ. DNA for the CDR3: TGTGCCAGCAGCTTACAGCCATTCCGGGGGGGCGTCCCTAGCACAGATACGCAGTATTTT. Encoded protein: CASSLQPFRGGVPSTDTQYF.

This chain joins TRBV6-4 and TRBJ2-1, with TRBD2 matching over 14 bases. In germline, CDR1 is MRHNA, CDR2 SNTAGT. This CDR3 contains 18 residues. The V gene end was trimmed by 5 bases and the J gene end by 0 bases; junction bases not matched to a gene: 6. CDR3 sequence: CASSPGTSGRPSYNEQFF. The CDR3 DNA reads as TGTGCCAGCAGTCCCGGGACTAGCGGGAGACCCTCCTACAATGAGCAGTTCTTC.

This chain links TRBV11-1 with TRBJ2-7; D is perhaps TRBD1 (5 bases). Between the trimmed V and J ends, which lost 8 bases and 2 bases, there was a span of 13 bases. CDR1 SGHAT and CDR2 FQDESV come from the germline V gene (reference sequence). The CDR3 has 13 amino acids. CDR3 bases: TGTGCCAGCGGCCAGGGTAGAGCCTACGAGCAGTACTTC. Translation gives CASGQGRAYEQYF.

This chain links TRBV13 with TRBJ2-7; 7 bases match TRBD1. This CDR3 contains 13 residues. Germline V gives CDR1 PRHDT, CDR2 FYEKMQ (reference sequence). Trimming took 3 bases from V and 3 from J; bases not matched to a gene: 2. CDR3 in DNA: TGTGCCAGCAGCTTGAGACAGGGCTACGAGCAGTACTTC. Protein product: CASSLRQGYEQYF.